This T cell receptor (beta chain) stems from a study of vaccination and CD4 T cells after COVID-19. Background on the study: Taking of post-vaccine samples occurred a median approximately 76 days after dose two (range 14 to 241). Study-wide results and caveats: Going from approximately 21 to 38, median SARS-CoV-2-reactive clonotypes did not rise significantly.

The CDR3 loop spans 14 amino acids. J gave up 12 bases and V 5 bases, and 6 bases lay outside the gene matches. CDR1 is SGHNT, CDR2 YENEEA, per germline. Sequencing of the DNA from cultured CD4+ T cells was carried out with the Oncomine TCR Beta short-read assay. The template was genomic DNA from cultured CD4+ T cells. MiXCR, applied by TCRdb to the PCR reads, yields one record per CDR3 protein. Seen here are 20,000 to 25,000 distinct CDR3 sequences, 30% to 45% observed once, and the top ten hold approximately 4.5%. The treatment: roughly 11-day PBMC culture with coronavirus spike peptide pools or control peptides (ViraFEST assay). Notes on this clonotype: Its target is unknown.

The receptor was isolated from a human donor who had recovered from COVID-19. The sample here was CD4+ T cells from blood, cultured in vitro, taken before SARS-CoV-2 vaccination. The genes are TRBV11-3 and TRBJ2-1; 14 bases map to TRBD2. DNA for the CDR3: TGTGCCAGCAGCCAGGGACTAGCGGGAGTGGGGCAGTTCTTC. It yields the protein CASSQGLAGVGQFF.